This T cell receptor (beta chain) is from a study of T-cell reconstitution after alpha-beta-depleted transplantation in children. Notes on the study in general: A year had passed since transplant, and T-cell counts and diversity by then came mostly from newly produced T cells. By about two months after transplant, alpha-beta T cells reportedly arose from several hundred graft clones that had expanded. Some patients showed high day-60 TCRbeta diversity, which derived from surviving recipient T cells and thymic progenitors.

The V segment lost 7 bases and the J segment 3 bases; nucleotides outside the gene matches: 8. CDR3 length: 14 residues. This clonotype turned up a few times. What it recognizes is unknown. Unique molecular identifiers were used in preparing the TCRbeta library. Via MiXCR, TCRdb re-called the PCR reads, giving one row per CDR3 protein. The sample yields roughly 670,000 distinct CDR3 sequences, under 15% seen once. The receptor comes from a girl aged 2 to 9 with congenital amegakaryocytic thrombocytopenia, due to receive a stem cell transplant. The specimen comprised PBMCs, sampled before TCRalphabeta/CD19-depleted stem cell transplant. The J gene is TRBJ2-5, the V gene TRBV12-3 or TRBV12-4; 7 nucleotides agree with TRBD2. CDR3 amino acids: CASTWGGGKETQYF. The CDR3 DNA is TGTGCCAGCACCTGGGGGGGGGGAAAAGAGACCCAGTACTTC.